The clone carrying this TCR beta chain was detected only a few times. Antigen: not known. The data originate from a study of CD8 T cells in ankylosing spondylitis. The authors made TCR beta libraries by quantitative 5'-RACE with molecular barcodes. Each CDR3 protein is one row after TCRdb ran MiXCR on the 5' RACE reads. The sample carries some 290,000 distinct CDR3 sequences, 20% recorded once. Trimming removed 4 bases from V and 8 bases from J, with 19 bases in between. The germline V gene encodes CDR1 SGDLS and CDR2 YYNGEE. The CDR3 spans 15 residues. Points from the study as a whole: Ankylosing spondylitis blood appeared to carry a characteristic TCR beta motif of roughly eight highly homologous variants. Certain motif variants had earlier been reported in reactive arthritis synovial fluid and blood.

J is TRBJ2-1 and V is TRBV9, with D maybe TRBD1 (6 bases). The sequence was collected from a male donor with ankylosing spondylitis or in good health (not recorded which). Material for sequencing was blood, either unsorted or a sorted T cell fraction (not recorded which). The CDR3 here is CASSTLRDKWDEQFF. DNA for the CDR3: TGTGCCAGCAGCACCCTCCGGGACAAATGGGATGAGCAGTTCTTC.